This TCR beta chain came from a study of T cell responses to AZD1222 COVID-19 vaccine. General study results and limits: The sample set comprised mostly white British donors with more females, and clonal diversity was possibly underestimated. Unmutated variant regions are reportedly targeted by nearly half of spike-specific TCRs.

Concerning this clone: Its antigen remains unidentified.

Sequenced by immunoSEQ multiplex PCR; TCRdb stores in-frame clones only, minus some. Among about 150,000 clones, over 90% were seen once, and the ten largest hold under 6.5%. After removal of 5 bases from V and 2 bases from J, the junction contained 7 bases not matched to a gene. This CDR3 has 15 amino acids. CDR1 MNHEY and CDR2 SVGAGI come from the germline V gene. The input for sequencing was peripheral blood, taken on day 0 of AZD1222 vaccination. The genes are TRBV6-5 and TRBJ2-7, with 9 bases lining up with TRBD2. The sequence was obtained from an adult in good health. Here the CDR3 reads CASSPSSGNPYEQYF. The CDR3 DNA reads TGTGCCAGCAGTCCCTCTAGCGGGAACCCCTACGAGCAGTACTTC.